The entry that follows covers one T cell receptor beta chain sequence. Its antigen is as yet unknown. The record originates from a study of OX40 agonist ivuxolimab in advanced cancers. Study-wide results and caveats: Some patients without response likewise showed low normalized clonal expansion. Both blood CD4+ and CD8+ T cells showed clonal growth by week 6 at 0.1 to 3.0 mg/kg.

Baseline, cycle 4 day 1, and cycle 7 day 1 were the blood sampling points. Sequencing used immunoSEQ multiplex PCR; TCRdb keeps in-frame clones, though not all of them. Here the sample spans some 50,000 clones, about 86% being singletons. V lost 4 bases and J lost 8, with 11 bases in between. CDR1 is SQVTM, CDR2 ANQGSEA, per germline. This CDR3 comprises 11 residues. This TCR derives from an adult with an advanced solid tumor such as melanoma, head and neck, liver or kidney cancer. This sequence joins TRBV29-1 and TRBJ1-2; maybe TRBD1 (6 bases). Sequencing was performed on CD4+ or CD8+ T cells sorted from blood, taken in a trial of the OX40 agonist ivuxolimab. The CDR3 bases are TGCAGCGTTGGCAGGGGTAGAGGCTACACCTTC. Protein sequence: CSVGRGRGYTF.